This is a list of T cell receptor beta chains from one sample in a study of blood T cells in healthy people across ages. TCRdb recomputed calls from the 5' RACE reads with MiXCR, one row per CDR3 protein. The top ten clones hold around a fifth of a sample with some 730,000 distinct CDR3 sequences, roughly 20% of them seen once. Sequencing was done on a sample of blood. These receptors all come from a man aged 65 to 79 in good health. CDR3s include the opening cysteine and the closing phenylalanine or tryptophan. D genes are given only for firm matches. Rows give clone size only sometimes, using once, few, many, or a class for an expanded clone.

CDR3nt: TGCAGTGCTGCGGGGGTGGTCAGCAGCGTCTACAATGAGCAGTTCTTC
CDR3aa: CSAAGVVSSVYNEQFF
j_gene: TRBJ2-1
v_gene: TRBV20-1
abundance: NA
d_gene: TRBD2

CDR3nt: TGTGCCAGCAGCCCCGAGTGGACGGCGGGGGGTCAGCCCCAGCATTTT
CDR3aa: CASSPEWTAGGQPQHF
j_gene: TRBJ1-5
v_gene: TRBV12-3/TRBV12-4
abundance: many
d_gene: NA

CDR3nt: TGCGCCAGCAGCTTGCTGGGGGGCTGGGATACGCAGTATTTT
CDR3aa: CASSLLGGWDTQYF
j_gene: TRBJ2-3
v_gene: TRBV5-1
abundance: NA
d_gene: NA

CDR3nt: TGTGCCAGCAGCCCGCTAGCGGGGAAACAAGAGACCCAGTACTTC
CDR3aa: CASSPLAGKQETQYF
j_gene: TRBJ2-5
v_gene: TRBV5-6
abundance: NA
d_gene: TRBD2

CDR3nt: TGTGCCATCAGTGAAGGACAGGGTGACATTCAGTACTTC
CDR3aa: CAISEGQGDIQYF
j_gene: TRBJ2-4
v_gene: TRBV10-3
abundance: NA
d_gene: TRBD1

CDR3nt: TGTGCCAGCAGCCAAGGGCCCAGGGCGGGCACAGATACGCAGTATTTT
CDR3aa: CASSQGPRAGTDTQYF
j_gene: TRBJ2-3
v_gene: TRBV4-2
abundance: NA
d_gene: NA

CDR3nt: TGTGCCAGCAGCTACGACTCTGGGGCCAACGTCCTGGCTTTC
CDR3aa: CASSYDSGANVLAF
j_gene: TRBJ2-6
v_gene: TRBV11-3
abundance: few
d_gene: NA

CDR3nt: TGCAGTGCTAGAGACTTGAGACGTGCACTAGCGGGGACCAGCACAGATACGCAGTATTTT
CDR3aa: CSARDLRRALAGTSTDTQYF
j_gene: TRBJ2-3
v_gene: TRBV20-1
abundance: few
d_gene: TRBD2

CDR3nt: TGTGCCAGCAGAGACGACACTCTCCAGTTCTTC
CDR3aa: CASRDDTLQFF
j_gene: TRBJ2-1
v_gene: TRBV12-3/TRBV12-4
abundance: few
d_gene: NA

CDR3nt: TGCGCCAGCAGCGGGTCTAGCGGGAGTTTCTACAATGAGCAGTTCTTC
CDR3aa: CASSGSSGSFYNEQFF
j_gene: TRBJ2-1
v_gene: TRBV5-1
abundance: NA
d_gene: TRBD2

CDR3nt: TGTGCCAGCAGCAAAGGTGGTTCTCAGCCCCAGCATTTT
CDR3aa: CASSKGGSQPQHF
j_gene: TRBJ1-5
v_gene: TRBV21-1
abundance: NA
d_gene: NA

CDR3nt: TGCAGCGTTGGGACAGCGAGCACCGGGGAGCTGTTTTTT
CDR3aa: CSVGTASTGELFF
j_gene: TRBJ2-2
v_gene: TRBV29-1
abundance: few
d_gene: NA

CDR3nt: TGTGCCAGCAGCTTACTAGCTGGGGGGTGGAATGAGCAGTTCTTC
CDR3aa: CASSLLAGGWNEQFF
j_gene: TRBJ2-1
v_gene: TRBV7-9
abundance: few
d_gene: NA

CDR3nt: TGTGTCACCGGGACACTTAACACCGGGGAGCTGTTTTTT
CDR3aa: CVTGTLNTGELFF
j_gene: TRBJ2-2
v_gene: TRBV12-3/TRBV12-4
abundance: NA
d_gene: NA